Sequencing of this T cell receptor (beta chain) was carried out in a study of cytomegalovirus exposure and HLA in healthy donors. The PCR ran on 60 Vbeta and 13 Jbeta primers. This table comes from immunoSEQ multiplex PCR, and its TCRdb copy is limited to in-frame clones, with some not included. The sample has 200,000 to 250,000 clones, around 86% seen once; the top ten hold 2.7%. The J segment lost 4 bases and the V segment lost 5 bases, leaving 9 bases of the junction unmatched. Per germline, CDR1 MGHRA and CDR2 YSYEKL. This CDR3 is 16 amino acids long. This sequence originates from a woman between 40 and 55 years old in good health and CMV-seronegative. What was sequenced was PBMCs. J is TRBJ2-2 and V is TRBV4-1, with 8 bases fitting TRBD1. The CDR3 spells CASSTLTGAFTGELFF. The CDR3 bases are TGCGCCAGCAGCACCCTGACAGGGGCGTTCACCGGGGAGCTGTTTTTT.